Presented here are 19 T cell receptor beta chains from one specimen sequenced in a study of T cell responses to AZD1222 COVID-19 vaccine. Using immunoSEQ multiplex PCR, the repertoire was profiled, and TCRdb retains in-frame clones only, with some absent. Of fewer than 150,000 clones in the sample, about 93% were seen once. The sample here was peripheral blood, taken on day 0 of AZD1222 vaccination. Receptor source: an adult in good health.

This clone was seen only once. This chain's CDR3 is CAISEPLGKLFF. CDR3 nucleotide sequence: TGTGCCATCAGTGAGCCCCTTGGGAAACTGTTTTTT. The chain joins TRBV10-3 to TRBJ1-4; D uncertain. Germline-derived CDR1 and CDR2 are ENHRY and SYGVKD. V lost 2 bases to trimming and J lost 11 bases, with 9 bases between them. The CDR3 is 12 residues long.

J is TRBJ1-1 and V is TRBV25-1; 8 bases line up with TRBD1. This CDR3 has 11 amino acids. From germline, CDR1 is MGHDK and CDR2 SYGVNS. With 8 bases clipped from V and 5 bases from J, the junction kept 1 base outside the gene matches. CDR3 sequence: CASGQGTEAFF. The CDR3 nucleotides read TGTGCCAGCGGACAGGGTACTGAAGCTTTCTTT.

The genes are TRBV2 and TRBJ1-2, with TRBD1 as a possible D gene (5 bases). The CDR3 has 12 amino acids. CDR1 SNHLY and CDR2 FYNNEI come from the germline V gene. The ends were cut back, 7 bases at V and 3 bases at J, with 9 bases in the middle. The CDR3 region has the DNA TGTGCCAGCATGCTGGGGCACTATGGCTACACCTTC. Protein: CASMLGHYGYTF.

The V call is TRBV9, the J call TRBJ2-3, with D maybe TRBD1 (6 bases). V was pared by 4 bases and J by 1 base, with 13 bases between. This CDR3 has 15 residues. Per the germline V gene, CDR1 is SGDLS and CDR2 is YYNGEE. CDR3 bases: TGTGCCAGCAGCCACGGACAGCCTCGCACAGATACGCAGTATTTT. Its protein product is CASSHGQPRTDTQYF. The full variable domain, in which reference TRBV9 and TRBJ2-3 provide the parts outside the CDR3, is DSGVTQTPKHLITATGQRVTLRCSPRSGDLSVYWYQQSLDQGLQFLIQYYNGEERAKGNILERFSAQQFPDLHSELNLSSLELGDSALYFCASSHGQPRTDTQYFGPGTRLTVL.

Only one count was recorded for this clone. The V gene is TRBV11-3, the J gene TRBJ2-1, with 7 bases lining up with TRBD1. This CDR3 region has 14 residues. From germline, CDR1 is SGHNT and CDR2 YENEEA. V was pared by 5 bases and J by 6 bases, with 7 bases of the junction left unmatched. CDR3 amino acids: CASSRYDRVNEQFF. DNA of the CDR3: TGTGCCAGCAGCCGATACGACAGGGTCAATGAGCAGTTCTTC.

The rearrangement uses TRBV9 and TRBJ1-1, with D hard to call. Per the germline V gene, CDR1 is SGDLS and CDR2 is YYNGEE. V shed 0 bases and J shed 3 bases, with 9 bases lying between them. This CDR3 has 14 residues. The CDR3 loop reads CASSVGPGYTEAFF. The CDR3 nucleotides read TGTGCCAGCAGCGTAGGCCCCGGGTACACTGAAGCTTTCTTT.

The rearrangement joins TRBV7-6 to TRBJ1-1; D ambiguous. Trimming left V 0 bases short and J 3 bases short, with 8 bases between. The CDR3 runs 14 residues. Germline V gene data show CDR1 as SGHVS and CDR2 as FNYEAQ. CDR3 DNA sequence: TGTGCCAGCAGCTTAGCGAGTGGGCACACTGAAGCTTTCTTT. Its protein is CASSLASGHTEAFF.

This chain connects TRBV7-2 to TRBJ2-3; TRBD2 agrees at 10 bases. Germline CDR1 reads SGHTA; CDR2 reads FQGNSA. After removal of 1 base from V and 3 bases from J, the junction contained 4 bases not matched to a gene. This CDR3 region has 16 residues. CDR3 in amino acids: CASSLGTSGVTDTQYF. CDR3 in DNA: TGTGCCAGCAGCTTAGGAACTAGCGGGGTAACAGATACGCAGTATTTT.

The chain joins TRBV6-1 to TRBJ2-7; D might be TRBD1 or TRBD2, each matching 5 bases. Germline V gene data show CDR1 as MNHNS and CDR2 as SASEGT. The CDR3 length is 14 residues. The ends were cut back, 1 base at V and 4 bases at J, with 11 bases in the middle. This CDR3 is CASSEGFGGYEQYF. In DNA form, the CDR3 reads TGTGCCAGCAGTGAAGGTTTTGGGGGTTACGAGCAGTACTTC.

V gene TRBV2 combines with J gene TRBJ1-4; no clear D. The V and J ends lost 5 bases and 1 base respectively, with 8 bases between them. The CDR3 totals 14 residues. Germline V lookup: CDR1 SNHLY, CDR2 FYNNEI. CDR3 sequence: CASSRTGTNEKLFF. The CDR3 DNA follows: TGTGCCAGCAGTAGGACGGGAACTAATGAAAAACTGTTTTTT.

CDR3 nucleotides: TGCAGCGTTGAGCACAGAAGGAACACTGAAGCTTTCTTT. Its translation is CSVEHRRNTEAFF. The chain employs TRBV29-1 and TRBJ1-1; unclear D gene. CDR3 length equals 13 residues. V lost 3 bases and J 1 base, leaving 9 bases between the germline ends. Germline loops: CDR1 SQVTM, CDR2 ANQGSEA.

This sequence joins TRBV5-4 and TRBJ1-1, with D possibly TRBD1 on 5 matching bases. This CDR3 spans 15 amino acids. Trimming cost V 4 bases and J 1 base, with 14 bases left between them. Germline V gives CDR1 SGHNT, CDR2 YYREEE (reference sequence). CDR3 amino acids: CASSPGSQGNTEAFF. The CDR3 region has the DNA TGTGCCAGCAGCCCGGGCTCGCAGGGGAACACTGAAGCTTTCTTT.

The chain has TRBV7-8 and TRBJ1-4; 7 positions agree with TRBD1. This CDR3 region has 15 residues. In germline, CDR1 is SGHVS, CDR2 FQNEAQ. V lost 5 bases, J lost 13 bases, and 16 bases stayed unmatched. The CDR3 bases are TGTGCCAGCAGCCCGCTGGGACAGTGGGGGGTGGGACTGTTTTTT. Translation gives CASSPLGQWGVGLFF.

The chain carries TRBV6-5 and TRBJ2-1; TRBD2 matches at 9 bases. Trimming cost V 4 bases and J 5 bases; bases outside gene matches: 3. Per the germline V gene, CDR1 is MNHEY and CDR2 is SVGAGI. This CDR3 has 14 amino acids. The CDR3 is CASSSPSGNNEQFF. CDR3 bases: TGTGCCAGCAGTTCCCCTAGCGGGAACAATGAGCAGTTCTTC.

The CDR3 loop reads CSVLFTRTGGPLRETQYF. CDR3 coding DNA: TGCAGCGTTCTTTTTACTCGGACAGGGGGCCCCCTACGTGAGACCCAGTACTTC. The chain couples TRBV29-1 to TRBJ2-5, with 11 positions matching TRBD1. Germline CDR1 reads SQVTM; CDR2 reads ANQGSEA. CDR3 length: 18 amino acids. V shed 5 bases, J shed 5 bases, and the junction held 19 bases outside the gene matches.

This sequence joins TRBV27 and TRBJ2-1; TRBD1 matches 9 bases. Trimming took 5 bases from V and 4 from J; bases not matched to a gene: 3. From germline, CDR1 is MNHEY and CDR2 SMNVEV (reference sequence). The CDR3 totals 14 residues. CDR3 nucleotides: TGTGCCAGCAGTCACGGACAGGGGTACAATGAGCAGTTCTTC. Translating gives CASSHGQGYNEQFF.

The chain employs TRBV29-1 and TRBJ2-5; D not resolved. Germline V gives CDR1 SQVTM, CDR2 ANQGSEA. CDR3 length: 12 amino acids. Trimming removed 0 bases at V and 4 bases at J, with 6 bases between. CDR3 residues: CSVEDSPETQYF. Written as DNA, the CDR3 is TGCAGCGTTGAAGACAGCCCAGAGACCCAGTACTTC.

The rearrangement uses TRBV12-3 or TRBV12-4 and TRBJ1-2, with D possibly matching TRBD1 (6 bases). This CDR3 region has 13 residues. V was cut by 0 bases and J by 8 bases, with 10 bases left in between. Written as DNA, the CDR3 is TGTGCCAGCAGTTTAGCATGGGGGGGCGGCTACACCTTC. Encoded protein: CASSLAWGGGYTF.

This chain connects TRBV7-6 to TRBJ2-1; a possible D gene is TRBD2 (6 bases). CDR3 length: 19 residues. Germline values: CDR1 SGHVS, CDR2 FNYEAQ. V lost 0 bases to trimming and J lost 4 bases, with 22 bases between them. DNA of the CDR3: TGTGCCAGCAGCTTAGCGCCCGGAGTGTTGCGGGATCTTTACAATGAGCAGTTCTTC. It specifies CASSLAPGVLRDLYNEQFF.